Listed below are T cell receptor beta chains from one sample, sequenced in a study of shared clonotypes between healthy human individuals. Measured with immunoSEQ multiplex PCR; TCRdb has only the in-frame clones, and not every one. The sample records around 1.4 million clones, less than 99% being singletons. The material sequenced was naive CD4+ T cells sorted from blood. These receptors originate from a man younger than 45 in good health. Both conserved end residues are part of each CDR3. A D gene is named only where the DNA matches it firmly. Clone size is shown for a subset of rows, as once, few, many or a class of expanded clone.

v_gene: TRBV5-1
len: 16
d_gene: NA
j_gene: TRBJ2-2
abundance: NA
CDR3aa: CASSLEVGRNTGELFF
CDR3nt: TGCGCCAGCAGCTTGGAGGTAGGGCGGAACACCGGGGAGCTGTTTTTT

v_gene: TRBV2
len: 13
d_gene: NA
j_gene: TRBJ2-7
abundance: NA
CDR3aa: CASNGGVQGEQYF
CDR3nt: TGTGCCAGCAATGGGGGAGTGCAGGGCGAGCAGTACTTC

v_gene: TRBV29-1
len: 13
d_gene: NA
j_gene: TRBJ2-5
abundance: NA
CDR3aa: CSVSGTVQETQYF
CDR3nt: TGCAGCGTGTCCGGGACTGTCCAAGAGACCCAGTACTTC

v_gene: TRBV19
len: 16
d_gene: NA
j_gene: TRBJ2-2
abundance: NA
CDR3aa: CASTVTLPLNTGELFF
CDR3nt: TGTGCCAGTACCGTGACTCTTCCTTTGAACACCGGGGAGCTGTTTTTT

v_gene: TRBV7-6
len: 16
d_gene: TRBD1
j_gene: TRBJ2-2
abundance: NA
CDR3aa: CASSWTGSGNTGELFF
CDR3nt: TGTGCCAGCAGCTGGACAGGGTCGGGGAACACCGGGGAGCTGTTTTTT

v_gene: TRBV27
len: 15
d_gene: NA
j_gene: TRBJ2-7
abundance: NA
CDR3aa: CASSLLGLASYEQYF
CDR3nt: TGTGCCAGCAGTTTACTGGGGCTAGCTAGCTACGAGCAGTACTTC

v_gene: TRBV29-1
len: 13
d_gene: NA
j_gene: TRBJ1-5
abundance: NA
CDR3aa: CSVKQDLNQPQHF
CDR3nt: TGCAGCGTGAAACAGGACCTCAATCAGCCCCAGCATTTT

v_gene: TRBV11-3
len: 13
d_gene: NA
j_gene: TRBJ1-1
abundance: NA
CDR3aa: CASSLGPGTEAFF
CDR3nt: TGTGCCAGCAGCTTGGGACCGGGAACTGAAGCTTTCTTT

v_gene: TRBV11-2
len: 11
d_gene: NA
j_gene: TRBJ2-7
abundance: NA
CDR3aa: CASSPLYEQYF
CDR3nt: TGTGCCAGCAGCCCCCTCTACGAGCAGTACTTC

v_gene: TRBV10-2
len: 14
d_gene: NA
j_gene: TRBJ1-1
abundance: NA
CDR3aa: CASRTGFMNTEAFF
CDR3nt: TGCGCCAGCAGGACGGGGTTCATGAACACTGAAGCTTTCTTT

v_gene: TRBV6-5
len: 15
d_gene: NA
j_gene: TRBJ1-5
abundance: NA
CDR3aa: CASSPAIGLAQPQHF
CDR3nt: TGTGCCAGCAGTCCCGCGATTGGTTTGGCTCAGCCCCAGCATTTT

v_gene: TRBV29-1
len: 13
d_gene: NA
j_gene: TRBJ2-3
abundance: NA
CDR3aa: CSAGPEGTDTQYF
CDR3nt: TGCAGCGCCGGCCCGGAGGGCACAGATACGCAGTATTTT

v_gene: TRBV5-5
len: 12
d_gene: NA
j_gene: TRBJ2-2
abundance: NA
CDR3aa: CASSLEIGELFF
CDR3nt: TGTGCCAGCAGCTTGGAGATCGGGGAGCTGTTTTTT

v_gene: TRBV2
len: 13
d_gene: NA
j_gene: TRBJ1-2
abundance: few
CDR3aa: CASSPDRLPGYTF
CDR3nt: TGTGCCAGCAGCCCTGACAGATTGCCTGGCTACACCTTC

v_gene: TRBV20-1
len: 10
d_gene: NA
j_gene: TRBJ2-1
abundance: NA
CDR3aa: CSAEFDEQFF
CDR3nt: TGCAGTGCTGAGTTCGATGAGCAGTTCTTC

v_gene: TRBV7-9
len: 10
d_gene: NA
j_gene: TRBJ2-7
abundance: NA
CDR3aa: CASSWDEQYF
CDR3nt: TGTGCCAGCAGCTGGGACGAGCAGTACTTC

v_gene: TRBV28
len: 17
d_gene: TRBD2
j_gene: TRBJ2-7
abundance: NA
CDR3aa: CASSFNPGLAGDHEQYF
CDR3nt: TGTGCCAGCAGTTTCAATCCCGGACTAGCGGGAGATCACGAGCAGTACTTC